This TCR beta chain was profiled in a study of cytomegalovirus exposure and HLA in healthy donors. For the study at large: Earlier, some 170 million T cells were analyzed, and around 100 million unique TCR beta sequences were found among them.

Points from the study as a whole: TCR beta chains associated with HLA were, in a later analysis, more clonally expanded than equally common others. Sequencing depth across donors, presence/absence analyses assumed, was roughly uniform. Owing to their indistinguishability, certain V segments, notably TRBV6-2 and TRBV6-3, were excluded.

The PCR employed 60 Vbeta primers together with 13 Jbeta primers. Some clones are missing from TCRdb's copy, which holds only in-frame ones; the method was immunoSEQ multiplex PCR. This sample has around 150,000 clones, with 70% to 80% found just once. Regarding this clone: The antigen remains undetermined. A read error may produce the germline difference seen at one junction end.

The CDR3 totals 16 residues. The germline gives CDR1 KGHSH, CDR2 LQKENI. The chain couples TRBV18 to TRBJ2-7, with TRBD1 identical over 10 bases. This receptor was identified in a male donor in good health and CMV-seronegative. Sequenced sample: PBMCs. Here the CDR3 DNA reads TGTGCCAGCTCACCATCGACAGGGGGCGCCTCCCACGAGCAGTACTTC. Translating gives CASSPSTGGASHEQYF.